Below are 29 T cell receptor beta chains sequenced from a single sample in a study of T cells in Graves' hyperthyroidism and ophthalmopathy. Amplification targeted TCR beta CDR3 regions from RNA transcripts. The study used the HTBI primer set for a first-round RT-PCR of the TCR CDR3. TCRdb re-analysed the multiplex PCR reads in MiXCR, keeping a single row per CDR3 protein. The top ten clones hold about 40% of a sample with 500,000 to 600,000 distinct CDR3 sequences, 40% to 50% of them seen once. The material sequenced was peripheral blood or thyroid tissue (not recorded which). These receptors were taken from an adult woman with Graves' disease, either hyperthyroidism or ophthalmopathy (not recorded which).

This clonotype was seen many times. This rearrangement joins TRBV12-3 or TRBV12-4 to TRBJ1-1, with a tentative D call TRBD1 (5 bases). The V end was cut by 5 bases, the J end by 4 bases, with 11 bases between. The CDR3 is 13 amino acids. This chain's CDR3 is CASSIRVTTEAFF. The CDR3 DNA reads TGTGCCAGCAGTATCAGGGTTACCACTGAAGCTTTCTTT.

This rearrangement joins TRBV7-8 to TRBJ1-2; tentative D call: TRBD1 (6 bases). Germline loops: CDR1 SGHVS, CDR2 FQNEAQ. Trimming took off 1 base at V and 4 bases at J, with 13 bases between the two ends. This CDR3 contains 15 residues. In DNA, the CDR3 is TGTGCCAGCAGCTTAGGGACAGTGGCGCCCTATGGCTACACCTTC. Translated: CASSLGTVAPYGYTF. The whole variable domain, remainder taken from reference TRBV7-8 and TRBJ1-2, is GAGVSQSPRYKVAKRGQDVALRCDPISGHVSLFWYQQALGQGPEFLTYFQNEAQLDKSGLPSDRFFAERPEGSVSTLKIQRTQQEDSAVYLCASSLGTVAPYGYTFGSGTRLTVV.

In its sample, this clonotype was seen a few times. This may be a read error, as it is one base from a much larger clone. The CDR3, as DNA: TGTGCCAGCAGCTTAGGTCCATCGGGACAAGAGACCCAGTACTTC. Amino acid sequence: CASSLGPSGQETQYF. This chain connects TRBV7-8 to TRBJ2-5; weak D call: TRBD2 (5 bases). The CDR3 has 15 amino acids. Trimming took 1 base from V and 2 from J, leaving 11 bases between them. Looked up from germline, CDR1 is SGHVS and CDR2 is FQNEAQ.

A word on this clonotype: The junction and the germline gene differ at one end; a read error may be behind it. V usage is TRBV7-7 and J usage is TRBJ2-5, with a possible D match to TRBD2 (6 bases). Germline V gives CDR1 SSHAT, CDR2 FNYEAQ (reference sequence). This CDR3 region has 15 residues. CDR3 loop: CASSLEPGRQETQYF. CDR3 in DNA: TGTGCTAGCAGCTTAGAGCCAGGGAGGCAAGAGACCCAGTACTTC.

The V gene is TRBV7-8, the J gene TRBJ2-7; 11 bases are shared with TRBD1. This CDR3 region has 13 residues. Germline V gives CDR1 SGHVS, CDR2 FQNEAQ. The junction had 4 bases not matched to a gene; V was cut back by 5 bases and J by 7 bases. CDR3 protein: CASSQDRGREQYF. The CDR3 nucleotides read TGTGCCAGCAGCCAGGACAGGGGGCGTGAGCAGTACTTC.

This clonotype was seen once. This chain links TRBV29-1 with TRBJ2-7; 11 bases line up with TRBD2. Unmatched junction bases numbered 13, after V lost 8 bases and J lost 7 bases. The CDR3 totals 14 residues. From germline, CDR1 is SQVTM and CDR2 ANQGSEA. The CDR3 here is CSLALAGDHLEQYF. CDR3 bases: TGCAGCTTAGCACTAGCGGGAGACCACTTGGAGCAGTACTTC.

Comment on this clonotype: Just one base apart from a much larger clone, this may be a read error. The CDR3 carries no conserved terminal phenylalanine or tryptophan, so it likely arises from a read error. This sequence joins TRBV20-1 and TRBJ1-1; the D is unclear. CDR3 length: 16 residues. CDR1 DFQATT and CDR2 SNEGSKA come from the germline V gene (reference sequence). V was clipped by 3 bases and J by 10 bases, with 27 bases between them. The CDR3 loop reads CSASRIPGPSPYGAFL. In DNA form, the CDR3 reads TGCAGTGCTAGTAGAATTCCCGGGCCCAGTCCCTATGGAGCTTTCCTT.

In nucleotides, the CDR3 is TGTGCCAGCAGCTTATTGGGGACAGTGAACACTGAAGCTTTCTTT. The encoded protein is CASSLLGTVNTEAFF. V usage is TRBV7-8 and J usage is TRBJ1-1, with 7 nucleotides matching TRBD1. Germline V CDR1 and CDR2: SGHVS, FQNEAQ. Germline trimming cut 2 bases from V and 0 bases from J; bases unmatched to any gene: 3. CDR3 size: 15 residues.

This clonotype appeared a few times. The genes are TRBV28 and TRBJ1-2, with no clear D. There are 13 residues in the CDR3. The ends were cut back, 2 bases at V and 7 bases at J, with 11 bases in the middle. CDR1 and CDR2 from the germline V gene are MDHEN and SYDVKM. The CDR3 reads CASSLRERSGYTF. The CDR3 bases are TGTGCCAGCAGTTTACGGGAACGGTCTGGCTACACCTTC.

This chain joins TRBV10-3 and TRBJ1-5, with TRBD1 matching over 7 bases. The germline V gene has CDR1 ENHRY and CDR2 SYGVKD. This CDR3 region has 15 residues. With 10 bases clipped from V and 4 bases from J, the junction kept 13 bases outside the gene matches. The CDR3 DNA reads TGTGCCAACAAGACAGGGAGTGGGGGAAATCAGCCCCAGCATTTT. It translates to CANKTGSGGNQPQHF.

The DNA for the CDR3 is TGTGCCATCAAGGCTGGAAACACCATATATTTT. This sequence encodes CAIKAGNTIYF. The V call is TRBV10-3, the J call TRBJ1-3, with no clear D. CDR3 length: 11 amino acids. Germline assignment: CDR1 ENHRY and CDR2 SYGVKD. With 7 bases removed from V and 2 bases from J, the gap between germline ends came to 3 bases.

This clonotype was seen repeatedly, ten times or more. This chain joins TRBV25-1 and TRBJ1-2, with D possibly TRBD1 on 5 matching bases. V lost 10 bases to trimming and J lost 6 bases, with 18 bases between them. CDR1 and CDR2 (germline): MGHDK, SYGVNS. This CDR3 region has 13 residues. CDR3 DNA: TGTGCCACCAGGGACCCCCGGTGGGATGGCTACACCTTC. Amino acids: CATRDPRWDGYTF.

This clonotype was picked up many times. The rearrangement joins TRBV2 to TRBJ1-5; 8 bases fit TRBD1. CDR1 and CDR2 from the germline V gene are SNHLY and FYNNEI. The CDR3 consists of 15 residues. V gave up 5 bases and J gave up 2 bases; unmatched junction bases: 5. The CDR3 DNA reads as TGTGCCAGCAGTTGGACAGGGCTTCGCAATCAGCCCCAGCATTTT. Amino acids: CASSWTGLRNQPQHF.

This clonotype was picked up a small number of times. V is TRBV2 and J is TRBJ2-5; TRBD1 agrees at 9 bases. Germline CDR1 SNHLY, CDR2 FYNNEI. The CDR3 has 15 residues. The ends lost 10 bases at V and 5 bases at J; junction bases unmatched: 14. The CDR3 sequence: CATLPGQGTWETQYF. CDR3 nucleotide sequence: TGTGCCACGCTACCGGGACAGGGTACTTGGGAGACCCAGTACTTC.

Regarding this clonotype: One end of the junction is discordant with germline, which a read error may explain. The chain's CDR3 is CAWVGSGYGEQYF. For the CDR3, the DNA is TGTGCATGGGTGGGGAGTGGCTACGGGGAGCAGTACTTC. This chain connects TRBV29-1 to TRBJ2-7; D might be TRBD2 (5 bases). Germline V gene lookup returns CDR1 SQVTM and CDR2 ANQGSEA. CDR3 length equals 13 residues.

This clonotype was counted many times. This CDR3 is CASSLEGGTNTEAFF. The CDR3 DNA is TGCGCCAGCAGCTTGGAAGGGGGTACCAACACTGAAGCTTTCTTT. The chain employs TRBV5-1 and TRBJ1-1, with D maybe TRBD1 (6 bases). V lost 0 bases and J lost 2, with 11 bases in between. The CDR3 spans 15 residues. Looked up from germline, CDR1 is SGHRS and CDR2 is YFSETQ.

In its sample, this clonotype was seen many times. The chain recombines TRBV10-3 with TRBJ2-7, with TRBD2 as a possible D gene (6 bases). CDR3 length: 14 residues. Germline values: CDR1 ENHRY, CDR2 SYGVKD. Trimming stripped 10 bases from V and 5 bases from J, with 21 bases between. The DNA for the CDR3 is TGTGCCACGCGTCCTCCGACTGGGGAGGACGAGCAGTACTTC. It translates to CATRPPTGEDEQYF.

The V call is TRBV12-3 or TRBV12-4, the J call TRBJ2-7; TRBD2 might be the D (5 bases). V dropped 2 bases and J dropped 6 bases, with 23 bases sitting between them. This CDR3 has 17 residues. The CDR3 sequence is CASSLRRAADRGTEQYF. The CDR3 bases are TGTGCCAGCAGTTTAAGGCGGGCGGCCGATCGGGGTACCGAGCAGTACTTC.

The rearrangement links TRBV7-9 to TRBJ2-2, with D tentatively TRBD1 (5 bases). Germline V gene sequence: CDR1 SEHNR, CDR2 FQNEAQ (reference sequence). The CDR3 runs to 16 residues. V dropped 2 bases and J dropped 4 bases, with 14 bases sitting between them. CDR3 residues: CASSLYLVGATGELFF. CDR3 nucleotide sequence: TGTGCCAGCAGCTTATACCTAGTAGGGGCCACCGGGGAGCTGTTTTTT.

Turning to this clonotype: Germline is not matched at one junction end, which may reflect a read error. The DNA of the CDR3 is TGTGCCAGCGGCTTAGTAGGGCGGAACGAGCAGTACTTC. It codes for CASGLVGRNEQYF. V and J are TRBV7-6 and TRBJ2-7; D ambiguous. Germline CDR1 is SGHVS and CDR2 is FNYEAQ. The length of the CDR3 is 13 residues.

The V call is TRBV7-9, the J call TRBJ2-7, with TRBD2 matching over 10 bases. CDR3 length: 14 residues. The V gene end was trimmed by 5 bases and the J gene end by 7 bases; junction bases not matched to a gene: 8. Germline V lookup: CDR1 SEHNR, CDR2 FQNEAQ (reference sequence). CDR3 DNA: TGTGCCAGCAGCCCGACCCTAGCGGGAGAAGAGCAGTACTTC. Protein: CASSPTLAGEEQYF.

This clonotype was counted only a few times. V gene TRBV7-9 combines with J gene TRBJ2-3; the match to TRBD1 covers 8 bases. The CDR3 is 14 amino acids. J lost 5 bases, V lost 2 bases, and 3 bases had no gene match. Germline values: CDR1 SEHNR, CDR2 FQNEAQ (reference sequence). CDR3 sequence (DNA): TGTGCCAGCAGCTTACAGGGGGCTATAGATACGCAGTATTTT. As protein: CASSLQGAIDTQYF.

This clonotype was seen a handful of times. The V gene is TRBV7-9, the J gene TRBJ2-7, with 13 bases identical to TRBD2. This CDR3 spans 17 amino acids. The V and J ends lost 3 bases and 5 bases, in that order; junction bases with no gene match: 10. The germline CDR1 and CDR2 sequences are SEHNR and FQNEAQ (reference sequence). This CDR3 reads CASSFGGLAGVSNEQYF. In DNA form, the CDR3 reads TGTGCCAGCAGCTTTGGTGGACTAGCGGGAGTCAGCAACGAGCAGTACTTC. The complete variable domain, with remaining parts taken from reference TRBV7-9 and TRBJ2-7, reads DTGVSQNPRHKITKRGQNVTFRCDPISEHNRLYWYRQTLGQGPEFLTYFQNEAQLEKSRLLSDRFSAERPKGSFSTLEIQRTEQGDSAMYLCASSFGGLAGVSNEQYFGPGTRLTVT.

The V call is TRBV20-1, the J call TRBJ2-7, with D unresolved. The CDR3 has 10 amino acids. Germline V gene data show CDR1 as DFQATT and CDR2 as SNEGSKA (reference sequence). The V and J ends lost 4 bases and 2 bases respectively, with 3 bases between them. The CDR3 region has the DNA TGCAGTGCTACACCCTACGAGCAGTACTTC. Its translation: CSATPYEQYF.

CDR3 region: CATSRGGLSSYNSPLHF. In nucleotides, the CDR3 is TGTGCCACCAGCAGAGGCGGGCTGAGCTCCTATAATTCACCCCTCCACTTT. V gene TRBV15 combines with J gene TRBJ1-6; D not certain. The ends were cut back, 1 base at V and 0 bases at J, with 10 bases in the middle. The CDR3 runs to 17 residues. Germline CDR1 LNHNV, CDR2 YYDKDF (reference sequence).

This rearrangement joins TRBV5-1 to TRBJ1-6; D unresolved. V lost 0 bases and J 10 bases, leaving 11 bases between the germline ends. Germline V lookup: CDR1 SGHRS, CDR2 YFSETQ. The CDR3 sequence is 14 residues long. The CDR3 sequence is CASSLGIQESPLHF. The CDR3 DNA reads as TGCGCCAGCAGCTTGGGGATTCAAGAGTCACCCCTCCACTTT.

The chain carries TRBV7-6 and TRBJ2-6; 7 bases are shared with TRBD1. Per germline, CDR1 SGHVS and CDR2 FNYEAQ. Germline trimming cut 5 bases from V and 2 bases from J; bases unmatched to any gene: 6. The CDR3 has 16 amino acids. Here the CDR3 reads CASSRRQGPGANVLTF. CDR3 DNA: TGTGCCAGCAGCCGAAGACAGGGCCCTGGGGCCAACGTCCTGACTTTC.

This sequence joins TRBV4-2 and TRBJ1-5; TRBD1 matches 8 bases. The CDR3 is made up of 18 amino acids. Germline V gene data show CDR1 as LGHNA and CDR2 as YNFKEQ. Trimming at V came to 1 base and at J to 4 bases, leaving 12 bases not matched to a gene. The CDR3 nucleotides read TGTGCCAGCAGCCAAGCATCCAGGGGGCACGGTTCAAATCAGCCCCAGCATTTT. Translated: CASSQASRGHGSNQPQHF.

This clonotype showed up just once. At one of its ends the junction is not consistent with the germline gene, which may arise from a read error. The rearrangement links TRBV10-2 to TRBJ1-2; TRBD1 agrees at 10 bases. Germline lookup yields CDR1 WSHSY and CDR2 SAAADI. CDR3 length: 15 amino acids. CDR3 amino acids: CASSVSRDRGAPYTF. In nucleotides, the CDR3 is TGTGCCAGCAGCGTGTCTCGGGACAGGGGCGCCCCTTACACCTTC.